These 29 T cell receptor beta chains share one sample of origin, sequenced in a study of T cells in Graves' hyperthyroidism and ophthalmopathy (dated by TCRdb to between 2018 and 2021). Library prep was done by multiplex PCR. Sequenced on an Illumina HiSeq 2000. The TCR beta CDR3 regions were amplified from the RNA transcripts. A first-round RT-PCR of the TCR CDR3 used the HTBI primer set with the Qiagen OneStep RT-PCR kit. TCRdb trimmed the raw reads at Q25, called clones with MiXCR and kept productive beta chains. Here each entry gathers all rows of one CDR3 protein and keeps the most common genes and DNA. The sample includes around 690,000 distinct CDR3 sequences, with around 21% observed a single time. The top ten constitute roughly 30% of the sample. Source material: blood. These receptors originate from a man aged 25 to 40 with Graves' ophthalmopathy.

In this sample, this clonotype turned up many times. CDR3 DNA: TGTGCCAGCAGTCCTCAGGGGGCTGGGGAGACCCAGTACTTC. Residues: CASSPQGAGETQYF. The genes are TRBV12-3 or TRBV12-4 and TRBJ2-5, with 8 nucleotides matching TRBD1. The V segment lost 5 bases and the J segment 5 bases; nucleotides outside the gene matches: 7. CDR3 size: 14 residues.

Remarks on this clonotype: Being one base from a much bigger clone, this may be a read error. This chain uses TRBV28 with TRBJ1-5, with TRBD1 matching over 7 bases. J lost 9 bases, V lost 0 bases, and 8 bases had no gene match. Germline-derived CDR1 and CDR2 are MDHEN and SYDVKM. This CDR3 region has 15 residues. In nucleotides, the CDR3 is TGTGCCAGCAGTTTATGGACAGGGACGGGACGGCCCCAGCATTTT. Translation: CASSLWTGTGRPQHF.

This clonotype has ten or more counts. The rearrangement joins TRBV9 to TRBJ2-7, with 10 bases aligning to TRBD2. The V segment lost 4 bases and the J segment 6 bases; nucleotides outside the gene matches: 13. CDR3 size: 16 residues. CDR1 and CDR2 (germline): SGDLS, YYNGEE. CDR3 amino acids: CASSPQAGGPISEQYF. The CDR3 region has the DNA TGTGCCAGCAGCCCCCAAGCGGGAGGGCCGATTTCCGAGCAGTACTTC.

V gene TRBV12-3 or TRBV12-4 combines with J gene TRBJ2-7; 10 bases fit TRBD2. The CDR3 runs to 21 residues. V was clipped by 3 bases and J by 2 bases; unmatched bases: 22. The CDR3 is CASSFISREVISGRATYEQYF. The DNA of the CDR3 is TGTGCCAGCAGTTTTATATCCAGGGAGGTCATCAGCGGGAGGGCCACCTACGAGCAGTACTTC.

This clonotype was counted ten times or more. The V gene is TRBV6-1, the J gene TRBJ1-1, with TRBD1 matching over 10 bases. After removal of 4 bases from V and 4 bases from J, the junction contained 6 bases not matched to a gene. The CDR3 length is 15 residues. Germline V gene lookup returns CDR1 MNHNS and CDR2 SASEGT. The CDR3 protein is CASSARTGGGTEAFF. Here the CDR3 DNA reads TGTGCCAGCAGTGCAAGGACAGGGGGTGGCACTGAAGCTTTCTTT.

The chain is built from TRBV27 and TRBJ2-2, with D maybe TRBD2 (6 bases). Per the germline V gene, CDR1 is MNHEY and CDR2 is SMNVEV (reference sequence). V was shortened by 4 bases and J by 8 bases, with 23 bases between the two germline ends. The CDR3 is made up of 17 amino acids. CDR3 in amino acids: CASSSHRRPWRVGELFF. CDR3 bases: TGTGCCAGCAGTTCACATAGACGGCCGTGGAGGGTGGGGGAGCTGTTTTTT.

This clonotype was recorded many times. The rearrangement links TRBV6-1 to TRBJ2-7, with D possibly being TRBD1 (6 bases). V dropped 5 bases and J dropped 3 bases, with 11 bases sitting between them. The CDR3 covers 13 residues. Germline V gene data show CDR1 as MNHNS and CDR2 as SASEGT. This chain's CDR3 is CASSIGQYYEQYF. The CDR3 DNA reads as TGTGCCAGCAGTATCGGACAGTACTACGAGCAGTACTTC.

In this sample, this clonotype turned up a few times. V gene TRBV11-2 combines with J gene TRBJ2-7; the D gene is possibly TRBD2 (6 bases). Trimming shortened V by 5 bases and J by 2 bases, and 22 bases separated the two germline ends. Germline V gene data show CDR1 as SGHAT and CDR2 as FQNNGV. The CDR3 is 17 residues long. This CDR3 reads CASSLNLLRAGPYEQYF. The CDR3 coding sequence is TGTGCCAGCAGCCTTAATTTGTTAAGGGCGGGGCCCTACGAGCAGTACTTC.

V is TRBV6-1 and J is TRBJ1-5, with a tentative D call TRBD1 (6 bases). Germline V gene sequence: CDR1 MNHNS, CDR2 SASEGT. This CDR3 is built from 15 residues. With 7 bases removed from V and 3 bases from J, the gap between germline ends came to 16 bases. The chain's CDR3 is CASTIRQDHNQPQHF. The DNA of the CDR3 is TGTGCCAGCACCATAAGACAGGACCACAATCAGCCCCAGCATTTT.

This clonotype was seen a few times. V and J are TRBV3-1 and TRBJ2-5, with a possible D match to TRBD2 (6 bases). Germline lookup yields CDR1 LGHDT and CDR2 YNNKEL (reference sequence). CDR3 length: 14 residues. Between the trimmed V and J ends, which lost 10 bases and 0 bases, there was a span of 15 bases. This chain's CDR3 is CATQPRGYQETQYF. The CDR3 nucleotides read TGTGCCACCCAGCCGCGGGGCTACCAAGAGACCCAGTACTTC.

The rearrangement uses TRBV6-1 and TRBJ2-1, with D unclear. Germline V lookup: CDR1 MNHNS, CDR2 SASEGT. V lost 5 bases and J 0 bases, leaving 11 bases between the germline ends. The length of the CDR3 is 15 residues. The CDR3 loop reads CASSSMGSSYNEQFF. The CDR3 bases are TGTGCCAGCAGTTCGATGGGTAGCTCCTACAATGAGCAGTTCTTC.

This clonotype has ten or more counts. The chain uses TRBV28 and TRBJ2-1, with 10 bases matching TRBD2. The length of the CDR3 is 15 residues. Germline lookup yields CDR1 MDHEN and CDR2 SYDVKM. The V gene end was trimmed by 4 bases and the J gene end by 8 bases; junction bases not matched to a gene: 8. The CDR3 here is CASSWSGRAGYEQFF. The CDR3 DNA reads TGTGCCAGCAGTTGGAGCGGGAGGGCCGGTTATGAGCAGTTCTTC. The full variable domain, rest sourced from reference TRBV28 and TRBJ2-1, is DVKVTQSSRYLVKRTGEKVFLECVQDMDHENMFWYRQDPGLGLRLIYFSYDVKMKEKGDIPEGYSVSREKKERFSLILESASTNQTSMYLCASSWSGRAGYEQFFGPGTRLTVL.

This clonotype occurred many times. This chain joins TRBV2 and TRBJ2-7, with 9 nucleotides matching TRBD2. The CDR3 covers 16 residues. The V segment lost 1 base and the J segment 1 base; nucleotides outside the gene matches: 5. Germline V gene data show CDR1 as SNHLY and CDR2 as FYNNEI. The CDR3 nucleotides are TGTGCCAGCAGTGAAGTGGGGCTAGCGGGATCCTACGAGCAGTACTTC. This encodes CASSEVGLAGSYEQYF. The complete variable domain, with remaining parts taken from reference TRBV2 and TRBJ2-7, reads EPEVTQTPSHQVTQMGQEVILRCVPISNHLYFYWYRQILGQKVEFLVSFYNNEISEKSEIFDDQFSVERPDGSNFTLKIRSTKLEDSAMYFCASSEVGLAGSYEQYFGPGTRLTVT.

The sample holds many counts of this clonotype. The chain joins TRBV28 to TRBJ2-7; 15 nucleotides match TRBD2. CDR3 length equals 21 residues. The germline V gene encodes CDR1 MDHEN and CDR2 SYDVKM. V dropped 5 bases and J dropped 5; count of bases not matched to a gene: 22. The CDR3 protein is CASSKPGLTRTSGRAPNEQYF. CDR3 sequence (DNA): TGTGCCAGCAGTAAACCGGGACTTACAAGGACTAGCGGGAGGGCCCCGAACGAGCAGTACTTC. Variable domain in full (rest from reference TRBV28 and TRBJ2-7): DVKVTQSSRYLVKRTGEKVFLECVQDMDHENMFWYRQDPGLGLRLIYFSYDVKMKEKGDIPEGYSVSREKKERFSLILESASTNQTSMYLCASSKPGLTRTSGRAPNEQYFGPGTRLTVT.

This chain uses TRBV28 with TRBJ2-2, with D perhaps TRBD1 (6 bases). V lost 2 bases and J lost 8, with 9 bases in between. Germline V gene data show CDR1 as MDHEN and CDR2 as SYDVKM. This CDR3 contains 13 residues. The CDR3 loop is CASSLQGSGELFF. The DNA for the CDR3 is TGTGCCAGCAGTTTACAGGGGAGTGGGGAGCTGTTTTTT.

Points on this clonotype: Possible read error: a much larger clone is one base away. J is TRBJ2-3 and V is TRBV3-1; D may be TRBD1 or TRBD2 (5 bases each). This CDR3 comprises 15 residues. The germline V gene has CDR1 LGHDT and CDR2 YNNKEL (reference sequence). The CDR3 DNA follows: TGTACCAGCAGCCAAGTGGGGACGGACACAGATACGCAGTATTTT. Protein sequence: CTSSQVGTDTDTQYF.

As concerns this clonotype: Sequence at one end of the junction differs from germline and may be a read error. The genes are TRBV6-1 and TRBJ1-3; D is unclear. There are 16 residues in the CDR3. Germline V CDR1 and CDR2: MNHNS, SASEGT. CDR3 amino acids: CTSSEFSTVSGNTIYF. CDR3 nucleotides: TGTACCAGCAGTGAGTTCAGCACAGTCTCTGGAAACACCATATATTTT.

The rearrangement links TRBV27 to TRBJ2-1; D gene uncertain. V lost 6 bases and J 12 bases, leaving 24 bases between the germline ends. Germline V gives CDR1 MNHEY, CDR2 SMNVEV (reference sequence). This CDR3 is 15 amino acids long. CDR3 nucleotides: TGTGCCAGCAGCCCCGCCGGAGTTTATCGCATGGGGCAGTTCTTC. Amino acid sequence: CASSPAGVYRMGQFF.

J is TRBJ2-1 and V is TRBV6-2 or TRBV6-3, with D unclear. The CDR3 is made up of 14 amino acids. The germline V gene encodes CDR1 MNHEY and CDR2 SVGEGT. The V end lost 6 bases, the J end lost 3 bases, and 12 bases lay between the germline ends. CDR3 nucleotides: TGTGCCAGCAGCTTCGGACCAATCTACAATGAGCAGTTCTTC. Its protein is CASSFGPIYNEQFF.

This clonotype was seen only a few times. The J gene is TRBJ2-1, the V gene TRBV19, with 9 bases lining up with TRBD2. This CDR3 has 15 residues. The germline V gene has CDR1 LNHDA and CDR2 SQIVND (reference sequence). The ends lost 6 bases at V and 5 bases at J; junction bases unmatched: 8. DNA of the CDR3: TGTGCCAGTAGGGCCCTTAGCGGGAGAAACAATGAGCAGTTCTTC. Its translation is CASRALSGRNNEQFF.

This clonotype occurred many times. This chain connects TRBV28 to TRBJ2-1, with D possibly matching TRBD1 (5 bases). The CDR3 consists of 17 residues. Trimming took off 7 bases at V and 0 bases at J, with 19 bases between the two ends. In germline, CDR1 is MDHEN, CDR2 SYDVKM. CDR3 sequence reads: CASKGAGGASSYNEQFF. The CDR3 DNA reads TGTGCCAGCAAGGGCGCCGGTGGGGCTAGCTCCTACAATGAGCAGTTCTTC.

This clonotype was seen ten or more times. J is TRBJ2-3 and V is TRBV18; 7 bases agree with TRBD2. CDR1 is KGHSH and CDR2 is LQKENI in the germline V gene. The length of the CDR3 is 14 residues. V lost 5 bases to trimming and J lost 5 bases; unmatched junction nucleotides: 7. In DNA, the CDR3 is TGTGCCAGCTCATCCGCGGGAGTTGGAGATACGCAGTATTTT. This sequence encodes CASSSAGVGDTQYF.

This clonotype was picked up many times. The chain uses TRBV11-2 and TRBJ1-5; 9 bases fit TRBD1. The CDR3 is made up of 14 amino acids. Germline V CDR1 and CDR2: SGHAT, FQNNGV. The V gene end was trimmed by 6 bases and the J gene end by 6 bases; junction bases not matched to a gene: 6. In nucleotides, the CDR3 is TGTGCCAGCAGGTCCGGGACAGGGCCTCAGCCCCAGCATTTT. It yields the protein CASRSGTGPQPQHF.

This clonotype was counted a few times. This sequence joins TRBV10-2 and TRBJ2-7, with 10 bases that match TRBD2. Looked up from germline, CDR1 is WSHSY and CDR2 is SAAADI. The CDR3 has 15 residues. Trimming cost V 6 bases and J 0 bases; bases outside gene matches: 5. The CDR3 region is CASSGLAEFSYEQYF. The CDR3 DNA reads TGCGCCAGCAGCGGACTAGCGGAGTTCTCCTACGAGCAGTACTTC.

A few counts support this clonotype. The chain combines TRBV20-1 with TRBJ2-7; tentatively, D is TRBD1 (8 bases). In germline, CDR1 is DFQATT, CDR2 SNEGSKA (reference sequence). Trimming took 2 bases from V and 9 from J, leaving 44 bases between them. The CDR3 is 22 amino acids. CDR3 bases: TGCAGTGCTAGAAGGCAGGGAGGCGACGAGGGGGGGAAGGACAGGGACTCCCTGTGGCAGTACTTC. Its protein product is CSARRQGGDEGGKDRDSLWQYF.

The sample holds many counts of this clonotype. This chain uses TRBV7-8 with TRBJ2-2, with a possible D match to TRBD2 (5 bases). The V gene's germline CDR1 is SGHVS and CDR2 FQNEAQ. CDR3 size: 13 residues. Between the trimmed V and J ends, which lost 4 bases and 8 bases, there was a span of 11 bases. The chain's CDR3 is CASSSTSSGELFF. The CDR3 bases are TGTGCCAGCAGCTCCACTAGTTCGGGGGAGCTGTTTTTT. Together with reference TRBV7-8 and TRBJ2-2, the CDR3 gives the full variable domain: GAGVSQSPRYKVAKRGQDVALRCDPISGHVSLFWYQQALGQGPEFLTYFQNEAQLDKSGLPSDRFFAERPEGSVSTLKIQRTQQEDSAVYLCASSSTSSGELFFGEGSRLTVL.

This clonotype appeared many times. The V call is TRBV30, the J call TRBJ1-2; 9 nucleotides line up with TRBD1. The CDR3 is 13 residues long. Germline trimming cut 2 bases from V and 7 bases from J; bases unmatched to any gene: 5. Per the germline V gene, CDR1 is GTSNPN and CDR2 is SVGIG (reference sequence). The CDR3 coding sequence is TGTGCCTGGAGTCCCGGGACAGGGACTGGCTACACCTTC. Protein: CAWSPGTGTGYTF.

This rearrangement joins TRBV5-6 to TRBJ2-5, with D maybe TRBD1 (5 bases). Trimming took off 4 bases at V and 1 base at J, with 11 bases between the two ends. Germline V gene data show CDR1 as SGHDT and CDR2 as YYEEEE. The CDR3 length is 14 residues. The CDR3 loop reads CASSADTGQETQYF. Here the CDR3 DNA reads TGTGCCAGCAGCGCCGACACAGGCCAAGAGACCCAGTACTTC.

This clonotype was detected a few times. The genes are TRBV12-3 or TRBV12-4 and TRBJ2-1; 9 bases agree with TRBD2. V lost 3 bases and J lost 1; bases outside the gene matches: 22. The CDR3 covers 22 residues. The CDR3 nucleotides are TGTGCCAGCAGTTTTATATCCAGGGGAGGACTAGCGCCCGACTTTTCCTACAATGAGCAGTTCTTC. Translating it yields CASSFISRGGLAPDFSYNEQFF.